The 27 T cell receptor beta chains below come from one sample, sequenced in a study of cytomegalovirus exposure and HLA in healthy donors. The PCR employed 60 Vbeta primers together with 13 Jbeta primers. Only in-frame clones appear in the TCRdb table, and some are missing; sequencing was by immunoSEQ multiplex PCR. This sample yields about 170,000 clones, of which around 80% are seen a single time; roughly 1.4% belongs to the top ten. The sequenced sample consisted of PBMCs. These receptors were collected from a young woman in good health and CMV-seropositive.

CDR3 protein: CASSLDSGSLSTDTQYF. The CDR3 region has the DNA TGTGCCAGCAGTCTCGATAGCGGGAGCCTAAGCACAGATACGCAGTATTTT. The V gene is TRBV2, the J gene TRBJ2-3, with 9 bases that match TRBD2. This CDR3 region has 17 residues. J gave up 0 bases and V 5 bases, and 9 bases lay outside the gene matches. The germline V gene encodes CDR1 SNHLY and CDR2 FYNNEI.

This rearrangement joins TRBV7-2 to TRBJ1-5, with unresolved D. This CDR3 comprises 14 residues. V lost 6 bases and J lost 1, with 10 bases in between. Germline V gives CDR1 SGHTA, CDR2 FQGNSA. In DNA form, the CDR3 reads TGTGCCAGCAGTCCGGGTCGGAGCAATCAGCCCCAGCATTTT. Translation gives CASSPGRSNQPQHF. The variable domain in full, completed from reference TRBV7-2 and TRBJ1-5, reads GAGVSQSPSNKVTEKGKDVELRCDPISGHTALYWYRQSLGQGLEFLIYFQGNSAPDKSGLPSDRFSAERTGGSVSTLTIQRTQQEDSAVYLCASSPGRSNQPQHFGDGTRLSIL.

This rearrangement joins TRBV5-1 to TRBJ2-2, with D perhaps TRBD2 (6 bases). CDR3 length: 14 residues. The V and J ends lost 4 bases and 4 bases respectively, with 11 bases between them. Per the germline V gene, CDR1 is SGHRS and CDR2 is YFSETQ. The CDR3 sequence: CASSGLASTGELFF. Written as DNA, the CDR3 is TGCGCCAGCAGCGGTCTAGCGAGCACCGGGGAGCTGTTTTTT.

The chain carries TRBV11-1 and TRBJ2-5; D remains ambiguous. Germline V gene sequence: CDR1 SGHAT, CDR2 FQDESV (reference sequence). The CDR3 length is 14 residues. V was clipped by 1 base and J by 7 bases, with 13 bases between them. This chain's CDR3 is CASSLVRVGGTQYF. CDR3 coding DNA: TGTGCCAGCAGCTTAGTTCGTGTCGGTGGGACCCAGTACTTC.

The chain combines TRBV30 with TRBJ2-2, with D unresolved. The V gene lost 4 bases and the J gene lost 2 bases, with 11 bases spanning the gap. Looked up from germline, CDR1 is GTSNPN and CDR2 is SVGIG (reference sequence). This CDR3 comprises 14 residues. CDR3 DNA sequence: TGTGCCTGGAAAGTTCTAACCAACACCGGGGAGCTGTTTTTT. It is translated as CAWKVLTNTGELFF.

The V and J genes are TRBV30 and TRBJ2-7, with D possibly matching TRBD1 (6 bases). V was cut by 4 bases and J by 7 bases, with 17 bases left in between. CDR1 and CDR2 (germline): GTSNPN, SVGIG (reference sequence). This CDR3 contains 13 residues. The CDR3 protein is CAWKGTGFGEQYF. The CDR3 DNA follows: TGTGCCTGGAAAGGTACAGGGTTTGGGGAGCAGTACTTC.

The chain has TRBV25-1 and TRBJ2-1; 14 bases are shared with TRBD2. CDR1 is MGHDK and CDR2 is SYGVNS in the germline V gene. The ends lost 5 bases at V and 2 bases at J; junction bases unmatched: 8. The CDR3 is 18 residues long. DNA for the CDR3: TGTGCCAGCAGTCCAGGGACTAGCGGGGGTAAAACCTACAATGAGCAGTTCTTC. Translated: CASSPGTSGGKTYNEQFF.

The rearrangement joins TRBV5-4 to TRBJ2-1, with TRBD1 identical over 8 bases. The CDR3 covers 14 residues. Germline lookup yields CDR1 SGHNT and CDR2 YYREEE (reference sequence). V was pared by 3 bases and J by 7 bases, with 6 bases of the junction left unmatched. The CDR3 nucleotides read TGTGCCAGCAGCTGGGTGACAGGGGAAAATGAGCAGTTCTTC. Encoded protein: CASSWVTGENEQFF.

This chain links TRBV6-5 with TRBJ1-2, with no clear D. The CDR3 covers 15 residues. V was clipped by 2 bases and J by 5 bases, with 15 bases between them. The germline V gene has CDR1 MNHEY and CDR2 SVGAGI. DNA of the CDR3: TGTGCCAGCAGTTACGGTTCGGAGGGTGGATATGGCTACACCTTC. Protein sequence: CASSYGSEGGYGYTF.

The V and J genes are TRBV19 and TRBJ2-1, with a tentative D call TRBD1 (6 bases). The germline gives CDR1 LNHDA, CDR2 SQIVND (reference sequence). Trimming removed 6 bases from V and 0 bases from J, with 15 bases in between. The CDR3 contains 16 residues. The CDR3 coding sequence is TGTGCCAGTAGGACAGGTTCCCCTAGCTCCTACAATGAGCAGTTCTTC. It is translated as CASRTGSPSSYNEQFF.

The chain joins TRBV18 to TRBJ1-5; 7 bases map to TRBD1. Germline values: CDR1 KGHSH, CDR2 LQKENI. The CDR3 is 17 residues long. J lost 0 bases, V lost 4 bases, and 9 bases had no gene match. CDR3 nucleotides: TGTGCCAGCTCACAAGACAGGGACCGTGGTAGCAATCAGCCCCAGCATTTT. It yields the protein CASSQDRDRGSNQPQHF.

The rearrangement links TRBV28 to TRBJ1-1; no definite D call. This CDR3 contains 11 residues. Germline CDR1 is MDHEN and CDR2 is SYDVKM. V lost 3 bases to trimming and J lost 7 bases, with 6 bases between them. The CDR3 region is CASSLTNEAFF. In DNA form, the CDR3 reads TGTGCCAGCAGTTTGACAAATGAAGCTTTCTTT.

The V gene is TRBV6-1, the J gene TRBJ2-5, with D tentatively TRBD2 (5 bases). V was cut by 4 bases and J by 5 bases, with 17 bases left in between. Germline values: CDR1 MNHNS, CDR2 SASEGT. The length of the CDR3 is 15 residues. CDR3 sequence reads: CASSVLAPGGETQYF. CDR3 DNA: TGTGCCAGCAGTGTTTTAGCCCCAGGCGGGGAGACCCAGTACTTC.

This clone was seen only a few times. The chain recombines TRBV11-2 with TRBJ2-3, with 8 bases identical to TRBD2. V shed 2 bases, J shed 0 bases, and the junction held 7 bases outside the gene matches. CDR3 size: 17 residues. CDR1 and CDR2 (germline): SGHAT, FQNNGV. The CDR3 sequence is CASSLIVPGGSTDTQYF. CDR3 DNA: TGTGCCAGCAGCTTAATCGTTCCGGGAGGGAGCACAGATACGCAGTATTTT.

In nucleotides, the CDR3 is TGTGCCAGCAGCGACCAGGGGGCGCGAACAGATACGCAGTATTTT. Amino acids: CASSDQGARTDTQYF. V gene TRBV2 combines with J gene TRBJ2-3; 8 bases fit TRBD1. The CDR3 is 15 residues long. V trimming: 6 bases; J trimming: 3 bases; junction bases outside the gene matches: 8. Germline assignment: CDR1 SNHLY and CDR2 FYNNEI.

CDR3: CASRLAGGNTGELFF. The CDR3 region has the DNA TGTGCCAGCAGACTAGCGGGAGGGAACACCGGGGAGCTGTTTTTT. The rearrangement uses TRBV6-1 and TRBJ2-2; 12 bases line up with TRBD2. J lost 1 base, V lost 6 bases, and 0 bases had no gene match. The CDR3 consists of 15 residues. Per germline, CDR1 MNHNS and CDR2 SASEGT.

The CDR3 here is CASSQNDGVKETQYF. The CDR3 coding sequence is TGTGCCAGCAGCCAGAACGACGGGGTAAAAGAGACCCAGTACTTC. The V and J genes are TRBV14 and TRBJ2-5; D perhaps matches TRBD2 (5 bases). V lost 3 bases and J lost 3, with 14 bases in between. In germline, CDR1 is SGHDN, CDR2 FVKESK. The CDR3 has 15 residues.

This clone has just a few counts. The chain carries TRBV18 and TRBJ2-7; 7 nucleotides agree with TRBD2. The CDR3 is 13 residues long. With 5 bases clipped from V and 4 bases from J, the junction kept 5 bases outside the gene matches. The germline CDR1 and CDR2 sequences are KGHSH and LQKENI. CDR3 in amino acids: CASSGGLFYEQYF. CDR3 in DNA: TGTGCCAGCTCAGGGGGACTATTTTACGAGCAGTACTTC. The whole variable domain, filled in from reference TRBV18 and TRBJ2-7, reads NAGVMQNPRHLVRRRGQEARLRCSPMKGHSHVYWYRQLPEEGLKFMVYLQKENIIDESGMPKERFSAEFPKEGPSILRIQQVVRGDSAAYFCASSGGLFYEQYFGPGTRLTVT.

This clone was recorded a few times. The chain uses TRBV10-1 and TRBJ1-5; no firm D call. Germline V CDR1 and CDR2: WNHNN, SYGVQD (reference sequence). V was pared by 3 bases and J by 0 bases, with 12 bases between. The CDR3 runs 16 residues. For the CDR3, the DNA is TGCGCCAGCAGTGATGTAGGTGGCGGTAGCAATCAGCCCCAGCATTTT. It encodes CASSDVGGGSNQPQHF.

The V call is TRBV11-2, the J call TRBJ1-1; 9 nucleotides agree with TRBD1. Germline V gene lookup returns CDR1 SGHAT and CDR2 FQNNGV. There are 17 residues in the CDR3. The J segment lost 6 bases and the V segment lost 0 bases, leaving 11 bases of the junction unmatched. The CDR3 spells CASSLELAGTGRPEAFF. The DNA for the CDR3 is TGTGCCAGCAGCTTAGAGTTGGCCGGGACAGGGCGCCCTGAAGCTTTCTTT.

The chain uses TRBV6-4 and TRBJ2-1; a possible D gene is TRBD1 (6 bases). The V gene lost 7 bases and the J gene lost 8 bases, with 21 bases spanning the gap. The germline V gene has CDR1 MRHNA and CDR2 SNTAGT. The CDR3 covers 15 residues. The CDR3 loop reads CASTRQDWPSDEQFF. CDR3 sequence (DNA): TGTGCCAGCACCCGACAGGACTGGCCCTCTGATGAGCAGTTCTTC.

This chain joins TRBV28 and TRBJ2-3, with 7 positions matching TRBD2. Trimming took 5 bases from V and 5 from J; bases not matched to a gene: 7. This CDR3 has 14 amino acids. Germline V gene data show CDR1 as MDHEN and CDR2 as SYDVKM. CDR3 nucleotide sequence: TGTGCCAGCAGTCGGCCGGGGACTAAAGATACGCAGTATTTT. Protein product: CASSRPGTKDTQYF.

The genes are TRBV28 and TRBJ2-1; D gene ambiguous. The CDR3 loop spans 14 amino acids. Deletions cut 7 bases from V and 8 bases from J, with 18 bases between. CDR1 is MDHEN and CDR2 is SYDVKM in the germline V gene. In nucleotides, the CDR3 is TGTGCCAGCAACCCCCCGGCAGGAAGGTATGAGCAGTTCTTC. Amino acid sequence: CASNPPAGRYEQFF.

The sample holds a few counts of this clone. The chain is built from TRBV6-5 and TRBJ2-7, with D possibly matching TRBD2 (6 bases). This CDR3 comprises 13 residues. Trimming cost V 2 bases and J 1 base, with 6 bases left between them. Germline CDR1 is MNHEY and CDR2 is SVGAGI. CDR3 loop: CASSYAGSYEQYF. The CDR3 bases are TGTGCCAGCAGTTACGCGGGGTCCTACGAGCAGTACTTC.

V is TRBV28 and J is TRBJ1-2, with a possible D match to TRBD1 (6 bases). Trimming removed 3 bases at V and 5 bases at J, with 13 bases between. Germline CDR1 reads MDHEN; CDR2 reads SYDVKM. The CDR3 is made up of 14 amino acids. CDR3 bases: TGTGCCAGCAGTTTCGGACAGCCTCTGTATGGCTACACCTTC. Encoded protein: CASSFGQPLYGYTF.

The sample holds one count of this clone. The V and J genes are TRBV5-5 and TRBJ1-5, with a tentative D call TRBD1 (6 bases). Germline CDR1 and CDR2: SGHKS and YYEKEE (reference sequence). Trimming took 4 bases from V and 0 from J, leaving 14 bases between them. CDR3 length equals 16 residues. The CDR3 loop is CASSRWTEYSNQPQHF. The DNA for the CDR3 is TGTGCCAGCAGCAGATGGACAGAGTATAGCAATCAGCCCCAGCATTTT.

This clone was seen only a few times. This rearrangement joins TRBV11-3 to TRBJ2-2, with TRBD1 matching 7 bases. The CDR3 consists of 15 residues. V shed 1 base, J shed 1 base, and the junction held 0 bases outside the gene matches. CDR1 and CDR2 (germline): SGHNT, YENEEA. CDR3 nucleotide sequence: TGTGCCAGCAGCTTAGCAGGGGGGAACACCGGGGAGCTGTTTTTT. Its translation is CASSLAGGNTGELFF.